One sample yielded the 2 T cell receptor beta chains listed below, sequenced in a study of T cell responses to AZD1222 COVID-19 vaccine. Sequencing used immunoSEQ multiplex PCR; TCRdb keeps in-frame clones, though not all of them. The sample shows fewer than 150,000 clones, approximately 90% of them seen only once. The sample consisted of peripheral blood, taken on day 0 of AZD1222 vaccination. These receptors were obtained from an adult in good health.

The J gene is TRBJ1-1, the V gene TRBV14; D unresolved. CDR3 length: 14 amino acids. V lost 4 bases to trimming and J lost 4 bases, with 13 bases between them. Germline V gene lookup returns CDR1 SGHDN and CDR2 FVKESK. The CDR3 reads CASSLKAHGTEAFF. Here the CDR3 DNA reads TGTGCCAGCAGCCTGAAGGCCCATGGCACTGAAGCTTTCTTT.

The chain joins TRBV4-3 to TRBJ1-3, with D hard to call. This CDR3 spans 15 amino acids. Germline assignment: CDR1 LGHNA and CDR2 YSLEER. V lost 0 bases, J lost 0 bases, and 6 bases lay in between. The CDR3 DNA follows: TGCGCCAGCAGCCAAGACAGAATCTCTGGAAACACCATATATTTT. Its protein is CASSQDRISGNTIYF.